These 16 T cell receptor beta chains were sequenced from one sample in a study of radiotherapy plus CTLA-4 blockade in lung cancer. Profiling relied on immunoSEQ multiplex PCR, and the TCRdb table lists in-frame clones only, not all of them. The table lists around 80,000 clones, roughly 74% of them singletons. The sample in question was peripheral blood, obtained from a patient treated with radiotherapy plus ipilimumab. The source is a human donor with non-small cell lung cancer whose response to radiotherapy plus ipilimumab could not be evaluated.

As for this clone: The identical CDR3 is also encoded by other nucleotide sequences in the sample. This chain links TRBV7-8 with TRBJ2-7; 11 bases agree with TRBD2. In germline, CDR1 is SGHVS, CDR2 FQNEAQ. The CDR3 is made up of 17 amino acids. The V gene end was trimmed by 2 bases and the J gene end by 3 bases; junction bases not matched to a gene: 9. CDR3 sequence reads: CASSLSLAGGPDYEQYF. DNA of the CDR3: TGTGCCAGCAGCTTAAGCTTAGCGGGAGGGCCGGACTACGAGCAGTACTTC.

This chain connects TRBV27 to TRBJ2-3; possibly TRBD1 for D (6 bases). The CDR3 totals 15 residues. CDR1 MNHEY and CDR2 SMNVEV come from the germline V gene (reference sequence). Trimming left V 7 bases short and J 2 bases short, with 16 bases between. In DNA, the CDR3 is TGTGCCAGCAAAGTTTGGGCAGGGGTCACAGATACGCAGTATTTT. Translation: CASKVWAGVTDTQYF.

The chain has TRBV2 and TRBJ1-5; tentative D call: TRBD1 (5 bases). The CDR3 has 13 residues. The germline V gene encodes CDR1 SNHLY and CDR2 FYNNEI. V was trimmed by 5 bases and J by 5 bases, leaving 10 bases between them. In DNA, the CDR3 is TGTGCCAGCAGTTTAGCAGGGCATCAGCCCCAGCATTTT. Translating gives CASSLAGHQPQHF.

V gene TRBV5-1 combines with J gene TRBJ2-7; 12 bases are shared with TRBD2. Germline V CDR1 and CDR2: SGHRS, YFSETQ. The length of the CDR3 is 15 residues. The ends lost 5 bases at V and 2 bases at J; junction bases unmatched: 5. This CDR3 is CASSPLAGGPYEQYF. Here the CDR3 DNA reads TGCGCCAGCAGTCCTCTAGCGGGAGGGCCCTACGAGCAGTACTTC.

The chain recombines TRBV6-6 with TRBJ1-5, with D perhaps matching TRBD1 (5 bases). The germline CDR1 and CDR2 sequences are MNHNY and SVGAGI (reference sequence). This CDR3 spans 14 amino acids. The germline V and J ends were trimmed by 2 bases and 7 bases, with 12 bases remaining between them. CDR3 region: CASSYDQGWQPQHF. In DNA, the CDR3 is TGTGCCAGCAGTTACGATCAGGGATGGCAGCCCCAGCATTTT.

V gene TRBV7-9 combines with J gene TRBJ1-1; 7 positions match TRBD1. Unmatched junction bases numbered 15, after V lost 4 bases and J lost 4 bases. Germline V lookup: CDR1 SEHNR, CDR2 FQNEAQ (reference sequence). The CDR3 consists of 17 residues. The CDR3 sequence is CASSYPTGPLLSTEAFF. In nucleotides, the CDR3 is TGTGCCAGCAGCTACCCGACAGGGCCCCTATTGAGCACTGAAGCTTTCTTT.

This sequence joins TRBV10-1 and TRBJ2-3; perhaps TRBD1 as D (6 bases). V was pared by 4 bases and J by 4 bases, with 9 bases between. Germline V gene lookup returns CDR1 WNHNN and CDR2 SYGVQD (reference sequence). The CDR3 is 13 residues long. The CDR3 region is CASSGQAADTQYF. CDR3 DNA sequence: TGCGCCAGCAGTGGACAGGCCGCAGATACGCAGTATTTT.

This clone was detected many times. The CDR3 bases are TGTGCCAGCAACCCAGGTCTTCATGGCTACACCTTC. This sequence encodes CASNPGLHGYTF. The V and J genes are TRBV28 and TRBJ1-2; D remains unclear. V shed 7 bases and J shed 6 bases, with 12 bases lying between them. The germline CDR1 and CDR2 sequences are MDHEN and SYDVKM. CDR3 length: 12 residues.

The V call is TRBV5-1, the J call TRBJ2-5; unclear D gene. V dropped 6 bases and J dropped 1 base, with 4 bases sitting between them. CDR1 and CDR2 from the germline V gene are SGHRS and YFSETQ. The CDR3 totals 11 residues. The CDR3 loop reads CASIGQETQYF. DNA of the CDR3: TGCGCCAGCATCGGCCAAGAGACCCAGTACTTC.

V is TRBV4-2 and J is TRBJ1-1; 8 positions agree with TRBD1. CDR1 is LGHNA, CDR2 YNFKEQ, per germline. J gave up 4 bases and V 0 bases, and 13 bases lay outside the gene matches. The CDR3 consists of 18 residues. The CDR3 here is CASSQEGRTGLLGTEAFF. DNA of the CDR3: TGTGCCAGCAGCCAAGAGGGACGGACAGGGTTACTGGGCACTGAAGCTTTCTTT.

This chain uses TRBV30 with TRBJ2-2; 10 nucleotides agree with TRBD2. CDR1 is GTSNPN and CDR2 is SVGIG in the germline V gene (reference sequence). The length of the CDR3 is 15 residues. Unmatched junction bases numbered 7, after V lost 2 bases and J lost 7 bases. The CDR3 reads CAWSISGGAFGELFF. Here the CDR3 DNA reads TGTGCCTGGAGTATCAGCGGGGGGGCCTTCGGGGAGCTGTTTTTT.

This clone was counted once. This chain connects TRBV2 to TRBJ1-2, with 7 bases aligning to TRBD1. This CDR3 is 16 amino acids long. The V segment lost 5 bases and the J segment 3 bases; nucleotides outside the gene matches: 12. Germline CDR1 SNHLY, CDR2 FYNNEI. CDR3 protein: CASSLGLTGTDYGYTF. CDR3 DNA sequence: TGTGCCAGCAGTCTGGGCTTGACAGGGACTGACTATGGCTACACCTTC. The whole variable domain, filled in from reference TRBV2 and TRBJ1-2, reads EPEVTQTPSHQVTQMGQEVILRCVPISNHLYFYWYRQILGQKVEFLVSFYNNEISEKSEIFDDQFSVERPDGSNFTLKIRSTKLEDSAMYFCASSLGLTGTDYGYTFGSGTRLTVV.

This rearrangement joins TRBV30 to TRBJ2-7; a weak D match, TRBD1 (6 bases). The V gene's germline CDR1 is GTSNPN and CDR2 SVGIG (reference sequence). The CDR3 is 14 residues long. V gave up 3 bases and J gave up 1 base, with 13 bases separating them. For the CDR3, the DNA is TGTGCCTGGAGCCTCCAGGGGATGTCCTACGAGCAGTACTTC. Translation gives CAWSLQGMSYEQYF.

This chain links TRBV4-2 with TRBJ2-1, with D uncertain. Trimming pared 4 bases from V and 4 bases from J, leaving 8 bases between. CDR3 size: 13 residues. Germline V gene sequence: CDR1 LGHNA, CDR2 YNFKEQ. CDR3 region: CASSPRLYNEQFF. The CDR3, as DNA: TGTGCCAGCAGCCCCCGTCTGTACAATGAGCAGTTCTTC.

V is TRBV5-6 and J is TRBJ2-5; possibly TRBD2 for D (5 bases). The germline V gene encodes CDR1 SGHDT and CDR2 YYEEEE. The V gene lost 1 base and the J gene lost 5 bases, with 9 bases spanning the gap. The CDR3 loop spans 13 amino acids. CDR3 in amino acids: CASSLRGEETQYF. The DNA of the CDR3 is TGTGCCAGCAGCTTGCGGGGAGAGGAGACCCAGTACTTC. Together with reference TRBV5-6 and TRBJ2-5, the CDR3 gives the full variable domain: DAGVTQSPTHLIKTRGQQVTLRCSPKSGHDTVSWYQQALGQGPQFIFQYYEEEERQRGNFPDRFSGHQFPNYSSELNVNALLLGDSALYLCASSLRGEETQYFGPGTRLLVL.

This chain connects TRBV7-6 to TRBJ1-6; D might be TRBD1 (5 bases). In germline, CDR1 is SGHVS, CDR2 FNYEAQ. The CDR3 totals 15 residues. V gave up 2 bases and J gave up 8 bases, with 13 bases separating them. The CDR3 bases are TGTGCCAGCAGCTTAAGAAGGGGAGGGGATTCACCCCTCCACTTT. The encoded protein is CASSLRRGGDSPLHF.